What follows are 22 T cell receptor beta chains derived from one specimen sequenced in a study of T cell responses to AZD1222 COVID-19 vaccine (dated by TCRdb to the early 2020s). Per the publication, the time point label means: baseline before first vaccination. Preparation of the library involved the immunoSEQ multiplex PCR assay. As stored in TCRdb, this immuneACCESS dataset retains in-frame rearrangements with V and J assigned. A fraction of the clones does not appear; measured against another copy, unresolved V genes explain less than half of the discrepancy, and the remainder lacks a known reason. The sample has 85,000 to 90,000 clones on record, around 90% of them singletons. The ten largest clones capture about 2.2% of the sample. The specimen comprised peripheral blood, sampled on day 0 of AZD1222 vaccination. These receptors came from an adult in good health.

V usage is TRBV7-9 and J usage is TRBJ2-3; D unclear. This CDR3 region has 13 residues. Germline V gene data show CDR1 as SEHNR and CDR2 as FQNEAQ (reference sequence). Trimming left V 3 bases short and J 0 bases short, with 4 bases between. CDR3 nucleotide sequence: TGTGCCAGCAGCTTCCTGAGCACAGATACGCAGTATTTT. Amino acids: CASSFLSTDTQYF.

The V and J genes are TRBV19 and TRBJ1-1, with D possibly being TRBD1 (6 bases). Germline V gives CDR1 LNHDA, CDR2 SQIVND (reference sequence). Trimming removed 7 bases at V and 4 bases at J, with 10 bases between. The CDR3 sequence is 12 residues long. In DNA, the CDR3 is TGTGCCAGTACCACAGGGTTCACTGAAGCTTTCTTT. This sequence encodes CASTTGFTEAFF.

This clone was picked up one time. The CDR3: CASSFGGDGYTF. The CDR3 bases are TGTGCCAGCAGCTTTGGAGGGGATGGCTACACCTTC. The chain recombines TRBV7-9 with TRBJ1-2, with D perhaps TRBD1 (5 bases). Trimming took 3 bases from V and 6 from J, leaving 8 bases between them. From germline, CDR1 is SEHNR and CDR2 FQNEAQ (reference sequence). The CDR3 runs to 12 residues.

The chain carries TRBV18 and TRBJ2-1; D remains unclear. CDR3 size: 15 residues. The germline V gene encodes CDR1 KGHSH and CDR2 LQKENI. V dropped 5 bases and J dropped 4 bases, with 15 bases sitting between them. The CDR3 DNA sequence: TGTGCCAGCTCAAACTCCTGGGGTCCATACAATGAGCAGTTCTTC. The encoded protein is CASSNSWGPYNEQFF.

The chain couples TRBV7-2 to TRBJ2-3; 8 bases agree with TRBD1. V lost 5 bases to trimming and J lost 1 base; unmatched junction nucleotides: 5. The germline CDR1 and CDR2 sequences are SGHTA and FQGNSA. The CDR3 consists of 15 residues. The CDR3 sequence: CASSPEGQGTDTQYF. In DNA form, the CDR3 reads TGTGCCAGCAGCCCTGAGGGACAGGGCACAGATACGCAGTATTTT. The variable domain in full, with the rest retrieved from reference TRBV7-2 and TRBJ2-3, is GAGVSQSPSNKVTEKGKDVELRCDPISGHTALYWYRQSLGQGLEFLIYFQGNSAPDKSGLPSDRFSAERTGGSVSTLTIQRTQQEDSAVYLCASSPEGQGTDTQYFGPGTRLTVL.

Turning to this clone: Other DNA sequences in this sample translate to the same CDR3. V and J are TRBV4-1 and TRBJ2-7; D is perhaps TRBD2 (6 bases). CDR3 length: 16 amino acids. CDR1 is MGHRA, CDR2 YSYEKL, per germline. Trimming cost V 0 bases and J 0 bases, with 12 bases left between them. The CDR3 bases are TGCGCCAGCAGCCAAGATTACCCCGGGAGCTCCTACGAGCAGTACTTC. Encoded protein: CASSQDYPGSSYEQYF.

This clone was seen more than once but under ten times. This sample also contains other DNA sequences that code for the same CDR3. The rearrangement joins TRBV3-1 (or the pseudogene TRBV3-2) to TRBJ2-1; 8 bases are shared with TRBD2. Per the germline V gene, CDR1 is LGHDT and CDR2 is YNNKEL (reference sequence). The CDR3 is 15 residues long. V was clipped by 5 bases and J by 4 bases; unmatched bases: 7. The CDR3 DNA reads as TGTGCCAGCAGCACTACTAGCGGAAGTTACAATGAGCAGTTCTTC. Translating gives CASSTTSGSYNEQFF.

The rearrangement uses TRBV6-5 and TRBJ2-3; D ambiguous. V was trimmed by 0 bases and J by 0 bases, leaving 10 bases between them. From germline, CDR1 is MNHEY and CDR2 SVGAGI. This CDR3 comprises 16 residues. In DNA, the CDR3 is TGTGCCAGCAGTTACTCGCAAGCGTATAGCACAGATACGCAGTATTTT. Translation: CASSYSQAYSTDTQYF.

In its sample, this clone was seen a few times. This sequence joins TRBV4-1 and TRBJ2-1; perhaps TRBD1 as D (6 bases). The CDR3 spans 12 residues. The germline V gene encodes CDR1 MGHRA and CDR2 YSYEKL. The V gene lost 3 bases and the J gene lost 11 bases, with 11 bases spanning the gap. The CDR3 is CASSQLGQKQFF. The DNA for the CDR3 is TGCGCCAGCAGCCAGCTTGGACAGAAGCAGTTCTTC.

This sequence joins TRBV10-3 and TRBJ2-1, with D perhaps TRBD2 (6 bases). The germline V and J ends were trimmed by 3 bases and 6 bases, with 15 bases remaining between them. Germline V gene lookup returns CDR1 ENHRY and CDR2 SYGVKD. The CDR3 runs to 15 residues. The DNA of the CDR3 is TGTGCCATCAGTGACTCCGGACTGGGGGGCAATGAGCAGTTCTTC. It encodes CAISDSGLGGNEQFF.

The chain links TRBV5-1 to TRBJ2-1; 11 bases are shared with TRBD2. The CDR3 has 15 residues. Germline V lookup: CDR1 SGHRS, CDR2 YFSETQ. V shed 2 bases, J shed 8 bases, and the junction held 6 bases outside the gene matches. In nucleotides, the CDR3 is TGCGCCAGCAGCTTCCTTAGCGGGGGGGTCGATGAGCAGTTCTTC. Residues: CASSFLSGGVDEQFF.

The chain carries TRBV2 and TRBJ1-5; D is unresolved. The length of the CDR3 is 14 residues. The V and J ends lost 6 bases and 5 bases respectively, with 14 bases between them. The germline V gene encodes CDR1 SNHLY and CDR2 FYNNEI. The CDR3 is CASSQMGLDQPQHF. DNA for the CDR3: TGTGCCAGCAGCCAAATGGGTCTCGATCAGCCCCAGCATTTT.

The chain links TRBV10-3 to TRBJ1-1; D ambiguous. Trimming removed 3 bases from V and 0 bases from J, with 11 bases in between. The CDR3 consists of 15 residues. Germline V gene lookup returns CDR1 ENHRY and CDR2 SYGVKD. The CDR3 here is CAISDVGRMNTEAFF. DNA for the CDR3: TGTGCCATCAGTGATGTAGGACGGATGAACACTGAAGCTTTCTTT.

The CDR3 is CASSPTGGVEQYF. DNA of the CDR3: TGTGCCAGCAGTCCGACAGGTGGGGTCGAGCAGTACTTC. The chain has TRBV12-3 or TRBV12-4 and TRBJ2-7, with a weak D call TRBD1 (6 bases). The CDR3 is 13 amino acids. Trimming shortened V by 5 bases and J by 6 bases, and 14 bases separated the two germline ends.

The V call is TRBV7-2, the J call TRBJ2-2, with 8 bases matching TRBD2. CDR1 and CDR2 (germline): SGHTA, FQGNSA. With 5 bases clipped from V and 6 bases from J, the junction kept 8 bases outside the gene matches. This CDR3 has 15 residues. The chain's CDR3 is CASSNRGGPSGELFF. The CDR3 nucleotides read TGTGCCAGCAGCAACCGGGGGGGACCTTCCGGGGAGCTGTTTTTT. The whole variable domain, filled in from reference TRBV7-2 and TRBJ2-2, reads GAGVSQSPSNKVTEKGKDVELRCDPISGHTALYWYRQSLGQGLEFLIYFQGNSAPDKSGLPSDRFSAERTGGSVSTLTIQRTQQEDSAVYLCASSNRGGPSGELFFGEGSRLTVL.

The chain employs TRBV7-9 and TRBJ1-4, with TRBD1 as a possible D gene (6 bases). Trimming left V 11 bases short and J 0 bases short, with 16 bases between. This CDR3 comprises 15 residues. CDR1 is SEHNR, CDR2 FQNEAQ, per germline (reference sequence). The CDR3 DNA is TGTGCCGAGACAAGAGGGGGTGCAACTAATGAAAAACTGTTTTTT. Amino acids: CAETRGGATNEKLFF.

The CDR3 nucleotides are TGTGCCAGTAGTAGAGCTAGCGGGAGGGCCCTCTCCTACAATGAGCAGTTCTTC. It encodes CASSRASGRALSYNEQFF. The V and J genes are TRBV19 and TRBJ2-1; TRBD2 agrees at 12 bases. CDR3 length: 18 amino acids. CDR1 is LNHDA, CDR2 SQIVND, per germline (reference sequence). The V gene end was trimmed by 4 bases and the J gene end by 0 bases; junction bases not matched to a gene: 7.

The V call is TRBV5-1, the J call TRBJ1-1; 9 nucleotides line up with TRBD1. V trimming: 5 bases; J trimming: 1 base; junction bases outside the gene matches: 3. CDR3 length: 14 amino acids. Looked up from germline, CDR1 is SGHRS and CDR2 is YFSETQ. This chain's CDR3 is CASSHRGRNTEAFF. In DNA form, the CDR3 reads TGCGCCAGCAGTCACAGGGGGCGGAACACTGAAGCTTTCTTT.

V and J are TRBV6-1 and TRBJ1-1; D is uncertain. CDR1 and CDR2 from the germline V gene are MNHNS and SASEGT. The CDR3 consists of 14 residues. V lost 2 bases, J lost 1 base, and 8 bases lay in between. CDR3 nucleotides: TGTGCCAGCAGTGAAAGTCGGCCGAACACTGAAGCTTTCTTT. Amino acids: CASSESRPNTEAFF.

V is TRBV3-1 (or the pseudogene TRBV3-2) and J is TRBJ1-2, with unresolved D. The CDR3 is 13 amino acids. V dropped 3 bases and J dropped 0 bases, with 5 bases sitting between them. Germline V gene lookup returns CDR1 LGHDT and CDR2 YNNKEL (reference sequence). CDR3 nucleotide sequence: TGTGCCAGCAGCCAGGATCCTAACTATGGCTACACCTTC. It specifies CASSQDPNYGYTF.

This clone was detected only once. The V gene is TRBV20-1, the J gene TRBJ2-7; TRBD1 or TRBD2 may be the D gene (6 bases each). This CDR3 region has 14 residues. V lost 3 bases and J 2 bases, leaving 14 bases between the germline ends. Germline values: CDR1 DFQATT, CDR2 SNEGSKA (reference sequence). CDR3 amino acids: CSASTRGPPYEQYF. The CDR3 region has the DNA TGCAGTGCTAGTACCCGGGGGCCTCCCTACGAGCAGTACTTC.

The V gene is TRBV3-1 (or the pseudogene TRBV3-2), the J gene TRBJ2-7; 15 nucleotides line up with TRBD2. Germline trimming cut 1 base from V and 10 bases from J; bases unmatched to any gene: 8. This CDR3 is built from 16 residues. CDR1 and CDR2 from the germline V gene are LGHDT and YNNKEL (reference sequence). The CDR3 spells CASSQATGTSGGPQYF. DNA of the CDR3: TGTGCCAGCAGCCAAGCCACCGGGACTAGCGGGGGGCCTCAGTACTTC.